Shown below are 8 T cell receptor beta chains from a single sample sequenced in a study of blood T cell repertoires in COVID-19. TCRdb's copy holds only in-frame clones and misses some; the assay was immunoSEQ multiplex PCR. In the table there are more than 110,000 clones, over 60% of which are singletons. The sequencing sample was made of peripheral blood. These TCRs come from a woman aged 50 to 65 with active or convalescent COVID-19.

This sequence joins TRBV28 and TRBJ2-7; TRBD2 agrees at 15 bases. Germline V lookup: CDR1 MDHEN, CDR2 SYDVKM. This CDR3 comprises 15 residues. V shed 6 bases and J 7 bases; nucleotides not matched to a gene: 7. CDR3 loop: CASSPQGTSGREQYF. DNA of the CDR3: TGTGCCAGCAGCCCTCAGGGGACTAGCGGGAGGGAGCAGTACTTC.

The rearrangement joins TRBV5-1 to TRBJ2-5, with 11 bases matching TRBD2. The ends lost 1 base at V and 4 bases at J; junction bases unmatched: 6. This CDR3 is built from 16 residues. Germline CDR1 reads SGHRS; CDR2 reads YFSETQ. Written as DNA, the CDR3 is TGCGCCAGCAGCTTGTCCCTAGCGGGAGGATCAGAGACCCAGTACTTC. Its protein product is CASSLSLAGGSETQYF.

The rearrangement uses TRBV11-3 and TRBJ1-1; D is perhaps TRBD1 (6 bases). CDR3 length: 15 amino acids. V was pared by 1 base and J by 1 base, with 10 bases between. Germline values: CDR1 SGHNT, CDR2 YENEEA. CDR3 coding DNA: TGTGCCAGCAGCTTAGGATCACAGGGGAACACTGAAGCTTTCTTT. This codes for CASSLGSQGNTEAFF.

This clone was recorded once. The V call is TRBV5-1, the J call TRBJ1-1, with no clear D. This CDR3 contains 15 residues. V was clipped by 0 bases and J by 2 bases, with 11 bases between them. Germline-derived CDR1 and CDR2 are SGHRS and YFSETQ. The CDR3 here is CASSLVGGSNTEAFF. The CDR3 DNA reads TGCGCCAGCAGCTTGGTCGGAGGGAGTAACACTGAAGCTTTCTTT.

The genes are TRBV27 and TRBJ2-7; 13 nucleotides match TRBD2. The length of the CDR3 is 15 residues. The V segment lost 5 bases and the J segment 6 bases; nucleotides outside the gene matches: 7. CDR1 is MNHEY and CDR2 is SMNVEV in the germline V gene (reference sequence). The CDR3 here is CASSTSGRVPSEQYF. For the CDR3, the DNA is TGTGCCAGCAGTACTAGCGGGAGGGTTCCCTCCGAGCAGTACTTC.

The chain uses TRBV4-2 and TRBJ2-1, with 13 bases that match TRBD2. Germline lookup yields CDR1 LGHNA and CDR2 YNFKEQ. V was clipped by 0 bases and J by 6 bases; unmatched bases: 2. This CDR3 comprises 16 residues. CDR3 sequence reads: CASSQEGTSGTNEQFF. The CDR3 DNA follows: TGTGCCAGCAGCCAAGAGGGGACTAGCGGGACCAATGAGCAGTTCTTC.

This clone occurred a few times. J is TRBJ2-2 and V is TRBV7-2, with D tentatively TRBD1 (6 bases). The CDR3 loop spans 17 amino acids. V was clipped by 5 bases and J by 3 bases, with 19 bases between them. Germline V gives CDR1 SGHTA, CDR2 FQGNSA. CDR3 sequence: CASSPSWGRADTGELFF. The CDR3 bases are TGTGCCAGCAGCCCATCCTGGGGGCGCGCGGACACCGGGGAGCTGTTTTTT. The full variable domain, completed using reference TRBV7-2 and TRBJ2-2, is GAGVSQSPSNKVTEKGKDVELRCDPISGHTALYWYRQSLGQGLEFLIYFQGNSAPDKSGLPSDRFSAERTGGSVSTLTIQRTQQEDSAVYLCASSPSWGRADTGELFFGEGSRLTVL.

V usage is TRBV2 and J usage is TRBJ1-4; D is uncertain. Looked up from germline, CDR1 is SNHLY and CDR2 is FYNNEI. The V and J ends lost 3 bases and 7 bases respectively, with 12 bases between them. CDR3 length: 14 residues. DNA for the CDR3: TGTGCCAGCAGTGAGTCCCTGCTGAGTGAAAAACTGTTTTTT. This encodes CASSESLLSEKLFF.